The sequence of this T cell receptor beta chain was determined in a study of neoadjuvant anti-PD-1 for oral cavity cancer. Regarding time point: after neoadjuvant nivolumab, at surgical resection. CDR3 length equals 14 residues. Germline CDR1 is MRHNA and CDR2 is SNTAGT. Germline trimming cut 4 bases from V and 1 base from J; bases unmatched to any gene: 0. This table comes from immunoSEQ multiplex PCR, and its TCRdb copy is limited to in-frame clones, with some not included. The sample consists of over 25,000 clones, roughly 80% of them appearing once. About this clone itself: Other DNA sequences within the sample encode an identical CDR3.

This sequence was found in a person aged 40 to 85 with oral cavity squamous cell carcinoma. The sequenced sample was PBMCs, obtained after nivolumab (anti-PD-1) treatment. This chain joins TRBV6-4 and TRBJ2-3; TRBD1 agrees at 9 bases. The CDR3 DNA is TGTGCCAGCAGTGGGACAGGGGGCACAGATACGCAGTATTTT. It specifies CASSGTGGTDTQYF.